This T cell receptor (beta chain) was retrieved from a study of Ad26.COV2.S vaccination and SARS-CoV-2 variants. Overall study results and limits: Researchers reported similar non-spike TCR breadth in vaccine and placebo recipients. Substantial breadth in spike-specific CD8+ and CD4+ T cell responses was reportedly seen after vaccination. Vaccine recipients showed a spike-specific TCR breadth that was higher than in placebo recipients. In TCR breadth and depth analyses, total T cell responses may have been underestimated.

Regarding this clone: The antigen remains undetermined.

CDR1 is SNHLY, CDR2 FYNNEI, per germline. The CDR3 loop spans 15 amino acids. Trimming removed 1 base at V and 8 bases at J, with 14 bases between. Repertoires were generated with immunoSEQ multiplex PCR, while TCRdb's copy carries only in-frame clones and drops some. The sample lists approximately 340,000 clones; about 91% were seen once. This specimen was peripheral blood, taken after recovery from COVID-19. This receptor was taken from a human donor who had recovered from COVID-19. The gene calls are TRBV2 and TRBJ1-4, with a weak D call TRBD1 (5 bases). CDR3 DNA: TGTGCCAGCAGTGAAGGGGGCAGCGGAGGGGAAAAACTGTTTTTT. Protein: CASSEGGSGGEKLFF. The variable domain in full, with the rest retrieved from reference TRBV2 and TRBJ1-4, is EPEVTQTPSHQVTQMGQEVILRCVPISNHLYFYWYRQILGQKVEFLVSFYNNEISEKSEIFDDQFSVERPDGSNFTLKIRSTKLEDSAMYFCASSEGGSGGEKLFFGSGTQLSVL.